Below, 24 T cell receptor beta chains from the same sample are listed, as sequenced in a study of cytomegalovirus exposure and HLA in healthy donors. PCR amplification relied on 60 Vbeta primers (plus 13 Jbeta primers). Sequenced by immunoSEQ multiplex PCR; TCRdb stores in-frame clones only, minus some. This table has 100,000 to 130,000 clones, around 77% appearing once. Input material: PBMCs. All receptors come from a male donor in good health and CMV-seronegative.

This clone was observed a handful of times. The chain links TRBV4-1 to TRBJ2-7; D is uncertain. Germline-derived CDR1 and CDR2 are MGHRA and YSYEKL. The CDR3 sequence is 14 residues long. V was trimmed by 0 bases and J by 3 bases, leaving 9 bases between them. The CDR3 is CASSQENTIYEQYF. Here the CDR3 DNA reads TGCGCCAGCAGCCAAGAAAACACAATCTACGAGCAGTACTTC.

V is TRBV6-6 and J is TRBJ2-1; D perhaps matches TRBD1 (5 bases). The germline CDR1 and CDR2 sequences are MNHNY and SVGAGI (reference sequence). The germline V and J ends were trimmed by 4 bases and 2 bases, with 15 bases remaining between them. This CDR3 has 16 residues. CDR3 coding DNA: TGTGCCAGCAGTTTCACTCAGGGCGGAACCTACAATGAGCAGTTCTTC. Amino acid sequence: CASSFTQGGTYNEQFF.

The rearrangement joins TRBV9 to TRBJ2-7; 7 bases agree with TRBD2. Germline trimming cut 3 bases from V and 0 bases from J; bases unmatched to any gene: 6. The CDR3 runs 15 residues. In germline, CDR1 is SGDLS, CDR2 YYNGEE. The CDR3 region is CASSDSSGPSYEQYF. CDR3 DNA: TGTGCCAGCAGCGACTCTAGCGGACCCTCCTACGAGCAGTACTTC.

The V gene is TRBV4-1, the J gene TRBJ2-1; D might be TRBD2 (6 bases). This CDR3 is 17 amino acids long. The germline V gene encodes CDR1 MGHRA and CDR2 YSYEKL. The V gene lost 1 base and the J gene lost 6 bases, with 19 bases spanning the gap. CDR3 protein: CASSQGYGGSPFNEQFF. DNA of the CDR3: TGCGCCAGCAGCCAAGGGTACGGAGGGAGCCCCTTCAATGAGCAGTTCTTC.

This clone has more than one count but fewer than ten. The V and J genes are TRBV6-1 and TRBJ2-1; D might be TRBD2 (5 bases). Germline loops: CDR1 MNHNS, CDR2 SASEGT. V lost 6 bases, J lost 0 bases, and 6 bases lay in between. The CDR3 is 13 residues long. DNA of the CDR3: TGTGCCAGCAGAGGGAGCTCCTACAATGAGCAGTTCTTC. Translating it yields CASRGSSYNEQFF.

The chain carries TRBV5-1 and TRBJ1-1; tentatively, D is TRBD1 (5 bases). The CDR3 is made up of 14 amino acids. Trimming left V 0 bases short and J 7 bases short, with 13 bases between. Germline V gene data show CDR1 as SGHRS and CDR2 as YFSETQ. The CDR3 sequence is CASSLVGGIGEAFF. DNA for the CDR3: TGCGCCAGCAGCTTGGTCGGGGGAATCGGTGAAGCTTTCTTT.

This clone was picked up a small number of times. V gene TRBV27 combines with J gene TRBJ2-7; 14 bases map to TRBD2. With V trimmed by 3 bases and J by 2 bases, 9 bases remained unmatched. Germline-derived CDR1 and CDR2 are MNHEY and SMNVEV (reference sequence). The CDR3 is 18 amino acids. The CDR3 DNA sequence: TGTGCCAGCAGTTTTGGGGGACTAGCGGGAGTGGGGCCCTACGAGCAGTACTTC. It is translated as CASSFGGLAGVGPYEQYF.

The J gene is TRBJ2-7, the V gene TRBV6-1; D ambiguous. Germline V gene lookup returns CDR1 MNHNS and CDR2 SASEGT. CDR3 size: 15 residues. Trimming left V 1 base short and J 0 bases short, with 10 bases between. The chain's CDR3 is CASSEGPTSSYEQYF. CDR3 coding DNA: TGTGCCAGCAGTGAAGGTCCCACGAGCTCCTACGAGCAGTACTTC.

The rearrangement links TRBV6-1 to TRBJ2-7; 7 nucleotides line up with TRBD1. In germline, CDR1 is MNHNS, CDR2 SASEGT. The ends lost 3 bases at V and 6 bases at J; junction bases unmatched: 14. The CDR3 spans 16 residues. The CDR3 reads CASSEFSGTARLEQYF. The CDR3 DNA reads as TGTGCCAGCAGTGAGTTTTCCGGGACAGCTAGACTCGAGCAGTACTTC.

This clone was recorded once. CDR3 DNA sequence: TGTGCCAGCAGCGACCGGGACAGATCGGGCTCTGGGGCCAACGTCCTGACTTTC. It is translated as CASSDRDRSGSGANVLTF. The V and J genes are TRBV27 and TRBJ2-6, with 7 bases lining up with TRBD1. Germline-derived CDR1 and CDR2 are MNHEY and SMNVEV (reference sequence). The V segment lost 6 bases and the J segment 0 bases; nucleotides outside the gene matches: 11. This CDR3 is built from 18 residues.

Only a few counts were recorded for this clone. The chain couples TRBV5-6 to TRBJ1-1, with 8 bases aligning to TRBD1. CDR1 SGHDT and CDR2 YYEEEE come from the germline V gene. V was pared by 6 bases and J by 7 bases, with 11 bases of the junction left unmatched. There are 14 residues in the CDR3. The CDR3 nucleotides are TGTGCCAGCACCTGGAGGACAGGGTTTCTTGAAGCTTTCTTT. Its protein product is CASTWRTGFLEAFF.

V gene TRBV6-1 combines with J gene TRBJ2-3, with D possibly matching TRBD2 (5 bases). The CDR3 is made up of 11 amino acids. Germline assignment: CDR1 MNHNS and CDR2 SASEGT. V dropped 8 bases and J dropped 3 bases, with 6 bases sitting between them. The CDR3 region is CASRGTDTQYF. Written as DNA, the CDR3 is TGTGCCAGCCGGGGTACAGATACGCAGTATTTT.

This clone showed up just once. V usage is TRBV11-2 and J usage is TRBJ2-7; the D is unclear. Trimming removed 3 bases at V and 6 bases at J, with 24 bases between. There are 17 residues in the CDR3. The germline V gene encodes CDR1 SGHAT and CDR2 FQNNGV. CDR3 in DNA: TGTGCCAGCAGCTTTCGGATAGGAACCCTCGCAGCTAGCGAGCAGTACTTC. Protein: CASSFRIGTLAASEQYF. The whole variable domain, filled in from reference TRBV11-2 and TRBJ2-7, reads EAGVAQSPRYKIIEKRQSVAFWCNPISGHATLYWYQQILGQGPKLLIQFQNNGVVDDSQLPKDRFSAERLKGVDSTLKIQPAKLEDSAVYLCASSFRIGTLAASEQYFGPGTRLTVT.

The V gene is TRBV19, the J gene TRBJ2-3; 7 nucleotides align to TRBD2. In germline, CDR1 is LNHDA, CDR2 SQIVND (reference sequence). The CDR3 spans 15 residues. With 4 bases clipped from V and 3 bases from J, the junction kept 7 bases outside the gene matches. CDR3 loop: CASSTGRVRTDTQYF. CDR3 nucleotide sequence: TGTGCCAGTAGTACGGGGAGGGTTCGAACAGATACGCAGTATTTT. Full variable domain (outside the CDR3, taken from reference TRBV19 and TRBJ2-3): DGGITQSPKYLFRKEGQNVTLSCEQNLNHDAMYWYRQDPGQGLRLIYYSQIVNDFQKGDIAEGYSVSREKKESFPLTVTSAQKNPTAFYLCASSTGRVRTDTQYFGPGTRLTVL.

V usage is TRBV7-6 and J usage is TRBJ2-5; TRBD2 aligns across 8 bases. This CDR3 has 16 residues. Per germline, CDR1 SGHVS and CDR2 FNYEAQ. With V trimmed by 1 base and J by 2 bases, 6 bases remained unmatched. Here the CDR3 reads CASSLGSGGKQETQYF. DNA of the CDR3: TGTGCCAGCAGCTTAGGGTCGGGGGGGAAACAAGAGACCCAGTACTTC.

This clone occurred a few times. The gene calls are TRBV28 and TRBJ1-2; no definite D call. The V gene lost 5 bases and the J gene lost 6 bases, with 10 bases spanning the gap. Germline lookup yields CDR1 MDHEN and CDR2 SYDVKM. This CDR3 is 12 amino acids long. DNA for the CDR3: TGTGCCAGCAGTCTCCCTCGGGATGGCTACACCTTC. Protein: CASSLPRDGYTF.

The V and J genes are TRBV7-9 and TRBJ1-5, with 8 bases aligning to TRBD1. V shed 3 bases, J shed 7 bases, and the junction held 8 bases outside the gene matches. Germline CDR1 and CDR2: SEHNR and FQNEAQ (reference sequence). The length of the CDR3 is 15 residues. CDR3 sequence: CASSFSGGDLQPQHF. The CDR3 DNA follows: TGTGCCAGCAGCTTTTCAGGGGGCGACCTCCAGCCCCAGCATTTT.

The chain carries TRBV30 and TRBJ2-7; 10 bases fit TRBD2. The junction had 6 bases not matched to a gene; V was cut back by 2 bases and J by 5 bases. From germline, CDR1 is GTSNPN and CDR2 SVGIG (reference sequence). The CDR3 length is 14 residues. As DNA, the CDR3 is TGTGCCTGGAGTATGTCTAGCGGGAGCCACGAGCAGTACTTC. This gives the protein CAWSMSSGSHEQYF.

The chain's CDR3 is CASSSTGTGIYGYTF. DNA for the CDR3: TGTGCCAGCAGTTCCACCGGGACAGGAATATATGGCTACACCTTC. V gene TRBV27 combines with J gene TRBJ1-2; TRBD1 matches 8 bases. With 4 bases clipped from V and 5 bases from J, the junction kept 9 bases outside the gene matches. CDR1 is MNHEY and CDR2 is SMNVEV in the germline V gene (reference sequence). This CDR3 has 15 amino acids.

This clone has more than one count but fewer than ten. This chain uses TRBV6-6 with TRBJ2-7, with 8 nucleotides matching TRBD1. This CDR3 contains 13 residues. Trimming removed 4 bases from V and 7 bases from J; junction bases left unmatched: 6. The germline gives CDR1 MNHNY, CDR2 SVGAGI (reference sequence). The CDR3 DNA is TGTGCCAGCAGTTTGGACAGGGTGAGGGAGCAGTACTTC. It translates to CASSLDRVREQYF.

The CDR3 protein is CASSAEGGTEAFF. The DNA of the CDR3 is TGTGCCAGCAGTGCGGAGGGAGGGACTGAAGCTTTCTTT. This rearrangement joins TRBV2 to TRBJ1-1, with D uncertain. Germline CDR1 is SNHLY and CDR2 is FYNNEI. V was cut by 4 bases and J by 5 bases, with 11 bases left in between. The CDR3 totals 13 residues.

This clone was seen just once. The V call is TRBV29-1, the J call TRBJ1-1; D is unresolved. Germline V lookup: CDR1 SQVTM, CDR2 ANQGSEA. There are 12 residues in the CDR3. The V end lost 6 bases, the J end lost 9 bases, and 17 bases lay between the germline ends. CDR3 nucleotide sequence: TGCAGCGTCCACCAGGCGGGCCTCCAAGCTTTCTTT. The encoded protein is CSVHQAGLQAFF.

This clone appeared a few times. The V gene is TRBV30, the J gene TRBJ2-7; 7 nucleotides agree with TRBD2. The CDR3 covers 13 residues. Germline V gene data show CDR1 as GTSNPN and CDR2 as SVGIG (reference sequence). V lost 4 bases to trimming and J lost 6 bases; unmatched junction nucleotides: 9. In nucleotides, the CDR3 is TGTGCCTGGACGGAAGCGGGATTAAGCGAGCAGTACTTC. It translates to CAWTEAGLSEQYF.

The V call is TRBV7-9, the J call TRBJ2-7, with 11 bases matching TRBD1. CDR3 size: 14 residues. Germline V gene sequence: CDR1 SEHNR, CDR2 FQNEAQ (reference sequence). V shed 1 base, J shed 5 bases, and the junction held 1 base outside the gene matches. The CDR3 loop is CASSLGTGGNEQYF. CDR3 DNA: TGTGCCAGCAGCTTAGGGACAGGGGGCAACGAGCAGTACTTC.